This T cell receptor beta chain was obtained from a study of cytomegalovirus exposure and HLA in healthy donors. 60 Vbeta and 13 Jbeta primers were used in PCR. Here immunoSEQ multiplex PCR was the method, and the copy in TCRdb shows in-frame clones only, minus some. The sample records some 180,000 clones, approximately 80% being singletons. Trimming removed 3 bases from V and 0 bases from J, with 8 bases in between. CDR1 is SGDLS and CDR2 is YYNGEE in the germline V gene. The CDR3 has 14 amino acids. The source material was PBMCs. The TCR originated in a girl aged 10 to 17 in good health and CMV-seropositive. The chain uses TRBV9 and TRBJ2-3; D might be TRBD2 (6 bases). The CDR3 region is CASSGGTSTDTQYF. CDR3 nucleotides: TGTGCCAGCAGCGGAGGGACTAGCACAGATACGCAGTATTTT.